Each of the 24 T cell receptor beta chains below was sequenced from the same sample in a study of Graves' ophthalmopathy and Graves' hyperthyroidism. Amplifying from RNA transcripts, the study obtained TCR beta CDR3 regions. After a first-round RT-PCR with HTBI primers, a second-round multiplex PCR was run. TCRdb used MiXCR to reprocess the multiplex PCR reads, holding one entry per CDR3 protein. The profile shows around 1.1 million distinct CDR3 sequences, about 38% of them singletons. Sequenced material: peripheral blood or thyroid tissue (not recorded which). These receptors originate from an adult man with Graves' hyperthyroidism.

This clonotype was seen a handful of times. In nucleotides, the CDR3 is TGTGCCAGGATGGATGGCGGGGAGCTGTTTTTT. Translating it yields CARMDGGELFF. The gene calls are TRBV2 and TRBJ2-2; D remains unclear. Germline V lookup: CDR1 SNHLY, CDR2 FYNNEI. The CDR3 loop spans 11 amino acids. V lost 9 bases to trimming and J lost 7 bases, with 9 bases between them.

This rearrangement joins TRBV19 to TRBJ2-7; 7 bases are a match to TRBD1. CDR3 length: 16 residues. CDR1 is LNHDA, CDR2 SQIVND, per germline (reference sequence). V lost 3 bases to trimming and J lost 4 bases; unmatched junction nucleotides: 12. Here the CDR3 reads CASSMGYGTEVYEQYF. The CDR3 DNA reads as TGTGCCAGTAGTATGGGTTACGGGACAGAAGTGTACGAGCAGTACTTC.

This clonotype was seen repeatedly, ten times or more. The J gene is TRBJ2-7, the V gene TRBV20-1; TRBD1 matches at 9 bases. This CDR3 has 13 amino acids. The germline gives CDR1 DFQATT, CDR2 SNEGSKA (reference sequence). Trimming removed 6 bases from V and 3 bases from J; junction bases left unmatched: 6. CDR3 loop: CSAATDRGYEQYF. The CDR3 coding sequence is TGCAGTGCGGCGACGGACAGGGGCTACGAGCAGTACTTC.

The table lists this clonotype with a few counts. V usage is TRBV20-1 and J usage is TRBJ2-7; TRBD1 might be the D (5 bases). Trimming pared 0 bases from V and 4 bases from J, leaving 13 bases between. This CDR3 has 14 amino acids. The V gene's germline CDR1 is DFQATT and CDR2 SNEGSKA (reference sequence). CDR3 DNA sequence: TGCAGTGCTAGAGATTCAGGGTGGGATTACGAGCAGTACTTC. Translating it yields CSARDSGWDYEQYF.

This clonotype occurred many times. J is TRBJ2-7 and V is TRBV10-3; no firm D call. CDR3 length equals 13 residues. Trimming cost V 7 bases and J 12 bases, with 22 bases left between them. The germline V gene has CDR1 ENHRY and CDR2 SYGVKD. CDR3 sequence: CAIIRPMEWSLYF. In DNA, the CDR3 is TGTGCCATCATCCGACCGATGGAGTGGAGTCTGTACTTC.

This clonotype was picked up many times. The rearrangement links TRBV7-6 to TRBJ1-1; possibly TRBD1 for D (5 bases). The CDR3 sequence is 16 residues long. The ends were cut back, 6 bases at V and 7 bases at J, with 24 bases in the middle. Per the germline V gene, CDR1 is SGHVS and CDR2 is FNYEAQ. The CDR3 protein is CASSQKQGPQTIEAFF. CDR3 sequence (DNA): TGTGCCAGCAGTCAAAAGCAGGGACCCCAAACCATTGAAGCTTTCTTT.

This clonotype has at least ten counts. This chain uses TRBV7-8 with TRBJ1-5; no definite D call. The V gene lost 0 bases and the J gene lost 4 bases, with 7 bases spanning the gap. CDR1 is SGHVS and CDR2 is FQNEAQ in the germline V gene. The length of the CDR3 is 14 residues. The CDR3 DNA is TGTGCCAGCAGCTTAGCGTTCGGGAATCAGCCCCAGCATTTT. It codes for CASSLAFGNQPQHF.

This clonotype appeared once. This chain joins TRBV2 and TRBJ2-6; D gene uncertain. This CDR3 region has 13 residues. The V and J ends lost 5 bases and 4 bases respectively, with 6 bases between them. The germline V gene has CDR1 SNHLY and CDR2 FYNNEI. The CDR3: CASSSRGANVLTF. The CDR3 DNA sequence: TGTGCCAGCAGTAGCCGGGGGGCCAACGTCCTGACTTTC.

This clonotype was picked up many times. The rearrangement links TRBV6-6 to TRBJ2-7, with D perhaps matching TRBD2 (6 bases). V lost 6 bases to trimming and J lost 6 bases, with 15 bases between them. Germline CDR1 MNHNY, CDR2 SVGAGI (reference sequence). CDR3 length: 13 residues. The CDR3 reads CASSHQGGPEQYF. Written as DNA, the CDR3 is TGTGCCAGCAGCCACCAGGGAGGTCCCGAGCAGTACTTC.

This clonotype has ten or more counts. The chain couples TRBV15 to TRBJ2-3; D unresolved. The CDR3 is made up of 14 amino acids. V lost 1 base and J lost 2, with 7 bases in between. Looked up from germline, CDR1 is LNHNV and CDR2 is YYDKDF (reference sequence). DNA of the CDR3: TGTGCCACCAGCAGAGGTAAAGCCACAGATACGCAGTATTTT. The encoded protein is CATSRGKATDTQYF.

In regard to this clonotype: Being one base from a much bigger clone, this may be a read error. The V gene is TRBV12-3 or TRBV12-4, the J gene TRBJ2-5; D is undetermined. This CDR3 contains 15 residues. Trimming stripped 8 bases from V and 2 bases from J, with 18 bases between. The CDR3 sequence: CASLARSPLQETQYF. The CDR3 bases are TGTGCCAGCCTCGCTCGGAGTCCGTTGCAAGAGACCCAGTACTTC.

This clonotype appeared many times. The V call is TRBV6-1, the J call TRBJ1-1; no definite D call. V shed 6 bases and J shed 3 bases, with 8 bases lying between them. The CDR3 runs 12 residues. CDR1 and CDR2 from the germline V gene are MNHNS and SASEGT. The DNA for the CDR3 is TGTGCCAGCAGGAGACAAGACACTGAAGCTTTCTTT. It is translated as CASRRQDTEAFF.

With regard to this clonotype: This may stem from a read error, because a much larger clone lies one nucleotide away. The V call is TRBV15, the J call TRBJ2-5; 7 nucleotides align to TRBD2. Germline CDR1 LNHNV, CDR2 YYDKDF (reference sequence). Unmatched junction bases numbered 12, after V lost 1 base and J lost 7 bases. The CDR3 covers 16 residues. The CDR3 region is CATSRGGGSILGTQYF. The CDR3 DNA reads as TGTGCCACCAGCAGAGGAGGCGGGAGTATTTTAGGGACCCAGTACTTC.

The chain employs TRBV19 and TRBJ2-2; TRBD2 aligns across 12 bases. The length of the CDR3 is 18 residues. The J segment lost 3 bases and the V segment lost 11 bases, leaving 16 bases of the junction unmatched. CDR1 and CDR2 (germline): LNHDA, SQIVND (reference sequence). The CDR3 coding sequence is TGTGCCTCCCGAGGCGGACTAGCGGGAACAAAAGACACCGGGGAGCTGTTTTTT. Protein product: CASRGGLAGTKDTGELFF.

CDR3 protein: CSVVVTGMLGGPGANVLTF. As DNA, the CDR3 is TGCAGCGTTGTCGTGACAGGAATGTTGGGGGGTCCCGGGGCCAACGTCCTGACTTTC. V usage is TRBV29-1 and J usage is TRBJ2-6; TRBD1 or TRBD2 may be the D gene (6 bases each). This CDR3 has 19 residues. The ends were cut back, 4 bases at V and 4 bases at J, with 26 bases in the middle. The germline V gene has CDR1 SQVTM and CDR2 ANQGSEA.

The V gene is TRBV12-3 or TRBV12-4, the J gene TRBJ1-5, with D unclear. The CDR3 spans 16 residues. V was pared by 1 base and J by 6 bases, with 16 bases between. CDR3 DNA: TGTGCCAGCAGTTTAGAGAGGGCAGCGAAGGGTCAGCCCCAGCATTTT. Translated: CASSLERAAKGQPQHF.

This clonotype came up many times. This rearrangement joins TRBV4-3 to TRBJ1-6; D is undetermined. Germline V gene data show CDR1 as LGHNA and CDR2 as YSLEER. The germline V and J ends were trimmed by 1 base and 7 bases, with 5 bases remaining between them. The length of the CDR3 is 13 residues. In DNA form, the CDR3 reads TGCGCCAGCAGCCAAGGGTCGAATTCACCCCTCCACTTT. It specifies CASSQGSNSPLHF.

In its sample, this clonotype was seen a few times. The gene calls are TRBV11-2 and TRBJ2-7; no clear D. Trimming took 1 base from V and 0 from J, leaving 13 bases between them. Germline V gives CDR1 SGHAT, CDR2 FQNNGV. CDR3 size: 16 residues. CDR3 sequence reads: CASSLVPDGGSYEQYF. CDR3 DNA: TGTGCCAGCAGCTTAGTTCCGGACGGCGGCTCCTACGAGCAGTACTTC.

Remarks on this clonotype: Relative to the germline gene, one junction end is altered; a read error may explain this. The rearrangement joins TRBV10-3 to TRBJ2-5, with D hard to call. Germline CDR1 ENHRY, CDR2 SYGVKD. The CDR3 covers 14 residues. The CDR3, as DNA: TGTGCCAGCAGTTACGAGGTGGGGATGGAGACCCAGTACTTC. Translation: CASSYEVGMETQYF.

This clonotype occurred many times. This sequence joins TRBV11-2 and TRBJ1-2; the D gene is possibly TRBD1 (5 bases). The length of the CDR3 is 11 residues. V was clipped by 5 bases and J by 8 bases, with 9 bases between them. CDR1 and CDR2 (germline): SGHAT, FQNNGV. For the CDR3, the DNA is TGTGCCAGCAGCGGAAACAGGGGCTACACCTTC. Amino acid sequence: CASSGNRGYTF.

The genes are TRBV6-5 and TRBJ1-5, with D unclear. V lost 9 bases and J 6 bases, leaving 18 bases between the germline ends. CDR1 and CDR2 (germline): MNHEY, SVGAGI. CDR3 size: 14 residues. CDR3 nucleotide sequence: TGTGCCAGTAGAGTTGGAGGGTCCGGTCAGCCCCAGCATTTT. Encoded protein: CASRVGGSGQPQHF.

This clonotype appeared many times. The chain is built from TRBV12-3 or TRBV12-4 and TRBJ1-5; D is possibly TRBD1 (5 bases). Deletions cut 6 bases from V and 5 bases from J, with 17 bases between. The CDR3 is 15 residues long. In nucleotides, the CDR3 is TGTGCCAGCAGATCCGGGACTGCAAAGGATCAGCCCCAGCATTTT. Protein sequence: CASRSGTAKDQPQHF.

V usage is TRBV28 and J usage is TRBJ1-2, with unresolved D. The CDR3 runs to 12 residues. V was clipped by 8 bases and J by 6 bases, with 13 bases between them. Per the germline V gene, CDR1 is MDHEN and CDR2 is SYDVKM. The DNA of the CDR3 is TGTGCCAGCCAGGATAGATTTAATGGCTACACCTTC. Translation gives CASQDRFNGYTF.

The V and J genes are TRBV2 and TRBJ1-5; 8 bases agree with TRBD1. The CDR3 runs 16 residues. The V gene's germline CDR1 is SNHLY and CDR2 FYNNEI. J lost 4 bases, V lost 4 bases, and 9 bases had no gene match. CDR3 region: CASSGIGTGPNQPQHF. DNA for the CDR3: TGTGCCAGCAGTGGAATCGGGACAGGACCAAATCAGCCCCAGCATTTT.